A selection of T cell receptor beta chains follows, all from one sample in a study of CD8 T cells in Susac syndrome. TCRdb itself ran the immunoSEQ multiplex PCR reads through MiXCR, one entry per CDR3 protein. Here the sample spans around 180,000 distinct CDR3 sequences, approximately 95% being singletons. Material for sequencing was CD8+ T cells from PBMCs. Every receptor here comes from a human donor with multiple sclerosis. Each CDR3 is given with its conserved first and last residue. The D gene is left open where the match is weak. Clone size, where shown, is once, few, many, or a class for clones that have expanded.

d_call: .; cdr3_length: 11; clone_size: .; v_call: TRBV4-1; j_call: TRBJ2-7; cdr3_nt: TGCGCCAGCAGTGGGACCGCGGAGCAGTACTTC; cdr3_aa: CASSGTAEQYF
d_call: TRBD2; cdr3_length: 16; clone_size: .; v_call: TRBV4-2; j_call: TRBJ2-1; cdr3_nt: TGTGCCAGCAGCCCTCCGGGGTTAGCGGGAGTGAATGAGCAGTTCTTC; cdr3_aa: CASSPPGLAGVNEQFF
d_call: .; cdr3_length: 15; clone_size: .; v_call: TRBV7-7; j_call: TRBJ2-1; cdr3_nt: TGTGCTAGCAGCCCCAACCAAGGGGCCTACAATGAGCAGTTCTTC; cdr3_aa: CASSPNQGAYNEQFF
d_call: .; cdr3_length: 15; clone_size: .; v_call: TRBV6-2/TRBV6-3; j_call: TRBJ1-2; cdr3_nt: TGTGCCAGCAGTGGCTCAAACAGCCGGTTTTATGGCTACACCTTC; cdr3_aa: CASSGSNSRFYGYTF
d_call: .; cdr3_length: 13; clone_size: .; v_call: TRBV27; j_call: TRBJ2-5; cdr3_nt: TGTGCCAGCAGTTCTCTGGAGGAAGAGACCCAGTACTTC; cdr3_aa: CASSSLEEETQYF
d_call: TRBD2; cdr3_length: 14; clone_size: .; v_call: TRBV5-1; j_call: TRBJ2-7; cdr3_nt: TGTGCCAGCAGTTTAGCGGGAGGGGGGTACGAGCAGTACTTC; cdr3_aa: CASSLAGGGYEQYF
d_call: .; cdr3_length: 15; clone_size: .; v_call: TRBV19; j_call: TRBJ1-5; cdr3_nt: TGTGCCAGTAGTATGGCTGGGGATAGCAATCAGCCCCAGCATTTT; cdr3_aa: CASSMAGDSNQPQHF
d_call: .; cdr3_length: 15; clone_size: .; v_call: TRBV27; j_call: TRBJ2-7; cdr3_nt: TGTGCCAGCAGTTTCTCGAGGGGAGTGTCCTACGAGCAGTACTTC; cdr3_aa: CASSFSRGVSYEQYF
d_call: .; cdr3_length: 13; clone_size: .; v_call: TRBV4-1; j_call: TRBJ2-5; cdr3_nt: TGCGCCAGCAGCCAAGGACTGCAAGAGACCCAGTACTTC; cdr3_aa: CASSQGLQETQYF
d_call: .; cdr3_length: 14; clone_size: .; v_call: TRBV20-1; j_call: TRBJ2-7; cdr3_nt: TGCAGTGCCCCCCCGGCACCTGGGGCCTACGAGCAGTACTTC; cdr3_aa: CSAPPAPGAYEQYF
d_call: .; cdr3_length: 12; clone_size: .; v_call: TRBV10-3; j_call: TRBJ1-5; cdr3_nt: TGTGCCATCTCTACCGGGAATCAGCCCCAGCATTTT; cdr3_aa: CAISTGNQPQHF
d_call: .; cdr3_length: 16; clone_size: .; v_call: TRBV9; j_call: TRBJ2-2; cdr3_nt: TGTGCCAGCAGCTTAACAGTCCTGGTCTCGTCCGGGGAGCTGTTTTTT; cdr3_aa: CASSLTVLVSSGELFF
d_call: .; cdr3_length: 15; clone_size: once; v_call: TRBV29-1; j_call: TRBJ2-1; cdr3_nt: TGCAGCGTTCCACAGGGACCCTCCCCTTACAATGAGCAGTTCTTC; cdr3_aa: CSVPQGPSPYNEQFF
d_call: .; cdr3_length: 19; clone_size: .; v_call: TRBV27; j_call: TRBJ2-1; cdr3_nt: TGTGCCAGCAGTCAAACCTTGGACCGGGACGTGGGAATCGTGGGTGAGCAGTTCTTC; cdr3_aa: CASSQTLDRDVGIVGEQFF
d_call: .; cdr3_length: 13; clone_size: .; v_call: TRBV12-3/TRBV12-4; j_call: TRBJ2-2; cdr3_nt: TGTGCCATCACGAATGGCGTAGCCGGGGAGCTGTTTTTT; cdr3_aa: CAITNGVAGELFF
d_call: .; cdr3_length: 16; clone_size: .; v_call: TRBV20-1; j_call: TRBJ1-2; cdr3_nt: TGCAGTGCTAGGGATCCAGGGGCCACTAATCCCTATGGCTACACCTTC; cdr3_aa: CSARDPGATNPYGYTF
d_call: TRBD1; cdr3_length: 17; clone_size: .; v_call: TRBV7-9; j_call: TRBJ2-7; cdr3_nt: TGTGCCAGCAGCTTATCTTGGTCGACAGGGAGCTCCTACGAGCAGTACTTC; cdr3_aa: CASSLSWSTGSSYEQYF